This TCR beta chain was identified during a study of breast tumors, draining lymph nodes, adjacent tissues. Notes on the study in general: Tumor TCR diversity was below lymph nodes but above nontumor tissue.

This clonotype was detected ten times or more. Its antigen remains unidentified. TCRdb itself ran the multiplex PCR reads through MiXCR, one entry per CDR3 protein. The table shows approximately 230,000 distinct CDR3 sequences, with around 34% occurring only once. Deletions cut 0 bases from V and 2 bases from J, with 11 bases between. The germline CDR1 and CDR2 sequences are LGHNA and YSLEER. CDR3 length: 15 amino acids. Breast cancer patients provided tissue from their axillary draining lymph nodes. The receptor was isolated from a female donor with breast cancer. Some clones in this sample may be carry-over from other donors' samples. The sample was axillary lymph node tissue. The chain links TRBV4-3 to TRBJ2-7; perhaps TRBD1 as D (5 bases). The CDR3 region has the DNA TGCGCCAGCAGCCAAGATCGAGCCAGGGCCTACGAGCAGTACTTC. Translating gives CASSQDRARAYEQYF.